This T cell receptor beta chain was found in a study of blood T cell repertoires in COVID-19. Background on the study: Acute and convalescent COVID-19 samples came from the United States, Italy and Spain. PBMCs, B-cell-depleted T cells, or T cells were the source of the cDNA or gDNA that made up the material.

Authors' methods: For nucleated cells, counts were estimated from reference gene primer amplification. The protocol was immunoSEQ multiplex PCR, while the TCRdb copy is restricted to in-frame clones and leaves out a portion. The DNA gave D and trimming, while V, J and clone size come from that table. The sample yields 55,000 to 80,000 clones, approximately 92% seen once. The CDR3 runs 19 residues. J was trimmed by 3 bases and V by 1 base; bases with no gene match: 10. Germline CDR1 reads MGHRA; CDR2 reads YSYEKL. Sequencing was done on a sample of peripheral blood. This clonotype originated in a man between 45 and 60 years old with active COVID-19. The V gene is TRBV4-1, the J gene TRBJ2-2; TRBD1 agrees at 11 bases. The CDR3 DNA follows: TGCGCCAGCAGCCAAGCCACTACGGGACAGGGGGGGGACACCGGGGAGCTGTTTTTT. Amino acids: CASSQATTGQGGDTGELFF.